The source of this T cell receptor (beta chain) is a study of neurological immune-mediated disorders. Whole-study findings and limits: Because no CDR3 amino acid sequences were shared across subjects by expanded clones, private repertoires were suggested in all groups.

V was pared by 4 bases and J by 4 bases, with 7 bases between. Germline lookup yields CDR1 LGHDT and CDR2 YNNKEL (reference sequence). This CDR3 comprises 12 residues. TCRdb itself ran the 5' RACE reads through MiXCR, one entry per CDR3 protein. In the table there are approximately 100,000 distinct CDR3 sequences, around 3.5% of which are singletons. This clonotype was observed at least ten times. Its antigen remains unidentified. Where libraries were unsorted, they were derived from 2 million PBMCs stored at -80 degrees C. This clonotype was sampled from a woman aged 50 to 65 with multiple sclerosis. Sequencing was performed on PBMCs. The rearrangement joins TRBV3-1 to TRBJ1-1; D might be TRBD1 (5 bases). CDR3 DNA sequence: TGTGCCAGCAGCCGGGGGTCCACTGAAGCTTTCTTT. It is translated as CASSRGSTEAFF.